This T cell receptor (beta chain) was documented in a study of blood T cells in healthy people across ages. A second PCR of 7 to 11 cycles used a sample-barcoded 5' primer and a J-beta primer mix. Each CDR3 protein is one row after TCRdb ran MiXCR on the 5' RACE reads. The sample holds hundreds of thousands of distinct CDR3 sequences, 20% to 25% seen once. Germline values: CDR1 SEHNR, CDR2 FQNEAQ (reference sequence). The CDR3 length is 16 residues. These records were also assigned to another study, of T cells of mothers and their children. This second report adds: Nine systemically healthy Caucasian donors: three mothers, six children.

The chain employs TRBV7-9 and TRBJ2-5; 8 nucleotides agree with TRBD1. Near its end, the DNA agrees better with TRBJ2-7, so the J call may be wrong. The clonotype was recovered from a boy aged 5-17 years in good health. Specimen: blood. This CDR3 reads CASSLASGGISYEQYF. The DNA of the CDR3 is TGTGCCAGCAGCTTAGCGTCAGGGGGCATCTCCTACGAGCAGTACTTC.